This note documents a single T cell receptor beta chain sequence. Its target antigen remains unknown. Base qualities are not recorded, but no much larger clone differs from it by a single base. Every depressed patient was matched in pairs with a non-depressed control on sex, age, current smoking status and body mass index. Every participant in the study was of European descent. Patients were diagnosed with major depressive disorder by DSM-IV criteria and had a Hamilton Rating Scale for Depression score of 18 or higher. For at least 8 weeks before enrollment, patients had taken no psychiatric medication of any kind, antidepressants included. Among the patients, depression severity spanned the moderate-to-severe range. Major medical conditions, Axis I/II comorbidities, regular medication or illicit drug use, and drinking over 100 g alcohol weekly were applied as exclusion criteria for all participants. From each participant, roughly 30 ml of peripheral blood was collected into EDTA tubes. CD4+ T cells were purified from thawed PBMCs by magnetic negative selection with the BD IMag Human CD4 T Lymphocyte Enrichment Set. The CD4+ enrichment method typically yielded about 94% purity as confirmed by flow cytometry. A subgroup of a few case-control pairs, chosen blind to chemokine receptor expression and flow-cytometric repertoire skewing results, underwent TCRbeta sequencing. Every blood sample was taken in the morning at 8:00 a.m., after which PBMCs were separated out using Ficoll-Hypaque gradient centrifugation. Until being assayed, PBMCs were kept in liquid nitrogen after cryopreservation by gradual cooling to -80 degrees C.

These data come from a study of untreated major depressive disorder (dated by TCRdb to the late 2010s). A note on the overall study: This cross-sectional case-control study compared T cell phenotype and TCR repertoire between antidepressant-free major depressive disorder patients and individually matched non-depressed controls. The sequencing was a follow-up to the differences in Vbeta 5.1, Vbeta 11 and Vbeta 22 usage that flow cytometry had picked up across the whole cohort.

The paper as a whole reports these results and caveats: In the sequencing data, TRBV25-01 and TRBV02-01 usage matched the flow-cytometry pattern but was not statistically significant. For the sequencing comparisons, one-tailed planned tests were applied to only three preselected Vbeta families. Because of strict matching and exclusion criteria, the study sample was comparatively small, which limits how generalizable the findings are. In CD4+ T cells, sequencing confirmed that depressed patients used TRBV05-01 (Vbeta 5.1) more than controls did, with a one-tailed test giving p = 0.040. In every sequenced subject, all of the top five TRBV05-01 clones were private clones.

CDR1 is given as SGHKS and CDR2 as YYEKEE, both from the germline V gene (reference sequence). V loses 5 bases of germline sequence and J loses 0 bases, and the interval between the two ends is 18 bases. The CDR3 starts with the cysteine, ends with the phenylalanine, and has 17 residues. Just CDR3 DNA is preserved here, 51 bases in frame from base 1. The Qiagen DNeasy Blood and Tissue Kit was used to extract total genomic DNA from the purified CD4+ T cells. Amplification and sequencing of the TCRbeta CDR3 region, as defined according to IMGT, were carried out with immunoSEQ immunosequencing protocols. The authors processed their data as follows. The immunoSEQ service preprocessed the raw sequence data to correct PCR and sequencing errors. Data were loaded into the immunoSEQ Analyzer and further analyzed with VDJtools v1.0.7. The paired Wilcoxon signed-rank test was used to test differences between patients and controls. TCRdb took this table from immuneACCESS and kept in-frame rearrangements with V and J called. Such tables lack part of the clones; where checked against another copy, unresolved V genes explain under half of the gap, and the rest is unexplained. The V and J calls and clone size were taken over from that table, and D and trimming were inferred from the DNA. The sample profile shows approximately 15,000 clones; 90% to 95% of them were found once. Of the sample, 1.7% is held by the ten largest clones.

The sequence joins TRBV5-5 to TRBJ2-1; TRBD2 is possibly the D segment (6 matching bases). The sequencing input was CD4+ T cells from PBMCs. This TCR derives from a woman in her twenties or thirties with major depressive disorder. The DNA is as follows: TGTGCCAGCAGTCTCACTAGCAACCCCATCTCCTACAATGAGCAGTTCTTC. Its product reads: CASSLTSNPISYNEQFF.